This T cell receptor beta chain was sequenced during a study of blood T cell repertoires in COVID-19. Study-level background: Collection of acute and convalescent COVID-19 samples took place in the United States, Italy and Spain. Sources were T cells, B-cell-depleted T cells, or PBMCs; the material itself was cDNA or gDNA.

Trimming removed 4 bases from V and 4 bases from J, with 10 bases in between. Germline CDR1 reads MGHRA; CDR2 reads YSYEKL. The CDR3 has 13 residues. This clone was counted a few times. In the authors' methods: Reference gene primer amplification gave estimated nucleated cell counts. Some clones are missing from TCRdb's copy, which holds only in-frame ones; the method was immunoSEQ multiplex PCR. Clone size and the V and J calls come from that table; the DNA yielded D and trimming. The table records 100,000 to 150,000 clones, approximately 80% of them present only once. Sequencing was done on a sample of peripheral blood. V usage is TRBV4-1 and J usage is TRBJ2-5, with TRBD2 as a possible D gene (6 bases). This sequence originates from a man in his fifties or sixties with acute or convalescent COVID-19. CDR3 region: CASSRLEVETQYF. The CDR3 DNA is TGCGCCAGCAGCCGACTAGAAGTAGAGACCCAGTACTTC.